The clone carrying this T cell receptor beta chain was counted a few times. In TCRdb, the RT-PCR reads were re-called with MiXCR into one record per CDR3 protein. The table shows more than 600,000 distinct CDR3 sequences, with 12% to 15% occurring only once. The germline CDR1 and CDR2 sequences are SGHAT and FQDESV (reference sequence). V lost 5 bases and J lost 2, with 9 bases in between. The CDR3 totals 13 residues. This clonotype was sampled from a female donor in good health, serving as a healthy control. The specimen sequenced was memory CD4+ T cells from blood. The rearrangement joins TRBV11-1 to TRBJ1-2, with D maybe TRBD1 (6 bases). For the CDR3, the DNA is TGTGCCAGCAGCAGGGACAACAACTATGGCTACACCTTC. Residues: CASSRDNNYGYTF.